This T cell receptor (beta chain) was obtained from a study of blood T cells in healthy people across ages. A sample-barcoded 5' primer and a J-beta primer mix were used in a second PCR of about 7 to 11 cycles. Using its own MiXCR run on the 5' RACE reads, TCRdb lists one record per CDR3 protein. Among about a million distinct CDR3 sequences listed, around 54% were seen once. The ends were cut back, 5 bases at V and 6 bases at J, with 11 bases in the middle. Per germline, CDR1 MDHEN and CDR2 SYDVKM. The CDR3 runs to 12 residues. V gene TRBV28 combines with J gene TRBJ2-7; D is possibly TRBD1 or TRBD2 (5 bases each). Sequenced material: blood. This clonotype was sampled from a woman aged 55-69 years in good health. The CDR3 nucleotides are TGTGCCAGCAGTCCGGGGCTCGGCGAGCAGTACTTC. This sequence encodes CASSPGLGEQYF.